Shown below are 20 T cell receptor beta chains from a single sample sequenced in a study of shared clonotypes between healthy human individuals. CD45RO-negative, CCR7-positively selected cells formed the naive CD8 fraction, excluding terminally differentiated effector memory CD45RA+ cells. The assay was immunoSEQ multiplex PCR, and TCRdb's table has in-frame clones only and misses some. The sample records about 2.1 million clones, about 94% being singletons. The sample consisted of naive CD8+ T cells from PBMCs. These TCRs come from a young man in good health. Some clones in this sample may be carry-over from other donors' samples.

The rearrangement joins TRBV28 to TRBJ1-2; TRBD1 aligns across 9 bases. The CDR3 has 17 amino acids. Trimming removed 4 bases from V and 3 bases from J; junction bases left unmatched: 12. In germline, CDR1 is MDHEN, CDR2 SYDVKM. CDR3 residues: CASSSPIRRTGDYGYTF. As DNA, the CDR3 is TGTGCCAGCAGTTCACCAATCCGACGGACAGGGGACTATGGCTACACCTTC.

The CDR3 region has the DNA TGTGCCAGCAGTTTTTCACCGGGGTGGACTGAAGCTTTCTTT. It yields the protein CASSFSPGWTEAFF. This rearrangement joins TRBV28 to TRBJ1-1; no firm D call. The V end was cut by 3 bases, the J end by 5 bases, with 13 bases between. Germline V gene sequence: CDR1 MDHEN, CDR2 SYDVKM. The CDR3 runs 14 residues.

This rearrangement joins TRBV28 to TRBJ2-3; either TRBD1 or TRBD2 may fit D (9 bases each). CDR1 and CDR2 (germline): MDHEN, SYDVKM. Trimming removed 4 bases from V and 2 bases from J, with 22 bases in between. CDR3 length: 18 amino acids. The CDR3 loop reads CASSSTGGSSGTTDTQYF. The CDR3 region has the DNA TGTGCCAGCAGTTCCACAGGGGGCTCTAGCGGGACCACAGATACGCAGTATTTT.

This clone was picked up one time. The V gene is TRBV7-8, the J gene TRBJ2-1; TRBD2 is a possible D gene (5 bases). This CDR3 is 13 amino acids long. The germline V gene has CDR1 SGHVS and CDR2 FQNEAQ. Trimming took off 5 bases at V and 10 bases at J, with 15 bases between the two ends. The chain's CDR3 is CASSPTLTGEQFF. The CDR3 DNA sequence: TGTGCCAGCAGCCCTACTCTCACGGGGGAGCAGTTCTTC. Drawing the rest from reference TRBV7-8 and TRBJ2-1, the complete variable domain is GAGVSQSPRYKVAKRGQDVALRCDPISGHVSLFWYQQALGQGPEFLTYFQNEAQLDKSGLPSDRFFAERPEGSVSTLKIQRTQQEDSAVYLCASSPTLTGEQFFGPGTRLTVL.

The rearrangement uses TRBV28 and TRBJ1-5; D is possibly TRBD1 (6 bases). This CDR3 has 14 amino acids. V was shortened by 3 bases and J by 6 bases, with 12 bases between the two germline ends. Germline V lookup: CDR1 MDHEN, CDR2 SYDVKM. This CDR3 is CASSFVGASQPQHF. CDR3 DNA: TGTGCCAGCAGTTTTGTGGGGGCTAGTCAGCCCCAGCATTTT.

The CDR3 loop reads CASSWGPGMGEQFF. The CDR3 DNA is TGTGCCAGCAGTTGGGGCCCGGGAATGGGTGAGCAGTTCTTC. V usage is TRBV27 and J usage is TRBJ2-1, with D tentatively TRBD1 or TRBD2 (5 bases each). The CDR3 extends over 14 amino acids. The germline V and J ends were trimmed by 4 bases and 9 bases, with 16 bases remaining between them. In germline, CDR1 is MNHEY, CDR2 SMNVEV (reference sequence).

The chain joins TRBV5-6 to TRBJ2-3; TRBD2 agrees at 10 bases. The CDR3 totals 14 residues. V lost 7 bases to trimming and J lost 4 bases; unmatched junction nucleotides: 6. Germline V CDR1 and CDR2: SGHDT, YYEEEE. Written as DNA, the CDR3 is TGTGCCAGCGGAGGGGGGACTAGCGCAGATACGCAGTATTTT. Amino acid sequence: CASGGGTSADTQYF.

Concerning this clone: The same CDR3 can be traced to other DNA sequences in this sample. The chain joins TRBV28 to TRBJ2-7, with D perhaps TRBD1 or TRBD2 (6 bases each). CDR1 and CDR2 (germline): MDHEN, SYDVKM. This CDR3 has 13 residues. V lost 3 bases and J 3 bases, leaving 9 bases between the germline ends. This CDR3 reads CASSLGGGYEQYF. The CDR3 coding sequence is TGTGCCAGCAGTTTGGGGGGCGGCTACGAGCAGTACTTC.

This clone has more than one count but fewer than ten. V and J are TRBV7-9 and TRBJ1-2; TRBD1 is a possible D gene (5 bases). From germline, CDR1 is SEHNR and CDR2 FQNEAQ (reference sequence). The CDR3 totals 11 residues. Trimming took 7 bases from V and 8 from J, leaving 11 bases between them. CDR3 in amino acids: CASTTELGYTF. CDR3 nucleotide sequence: TGTGCCAGCACGACAGAGCTCGGCTACACCTTC.

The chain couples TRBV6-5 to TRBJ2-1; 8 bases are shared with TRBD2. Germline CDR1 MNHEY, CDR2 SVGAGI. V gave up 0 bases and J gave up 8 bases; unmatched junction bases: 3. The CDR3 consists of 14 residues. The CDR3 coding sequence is TGTGCCAGCAGTTACTCGGGAGCGGGGGATGAGCAGTTCTTC. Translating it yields CASSYSGAGDEQFF.

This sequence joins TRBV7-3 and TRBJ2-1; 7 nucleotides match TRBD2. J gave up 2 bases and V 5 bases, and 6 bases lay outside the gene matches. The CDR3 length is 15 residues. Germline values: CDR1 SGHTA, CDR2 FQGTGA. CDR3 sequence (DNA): TGTGCCAGCAGCGTCGGGGCGGGAGCCTACAATGAGCAGTTCTTC. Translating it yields CASSVGAGAYNEQFF.

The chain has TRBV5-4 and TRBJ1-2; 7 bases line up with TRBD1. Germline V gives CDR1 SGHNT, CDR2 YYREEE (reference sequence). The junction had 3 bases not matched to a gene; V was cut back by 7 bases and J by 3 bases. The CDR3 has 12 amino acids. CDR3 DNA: TGTGCCAGCTGGCAGGGGGACTATGGCTACACCTTC. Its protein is CASWQGDYGYTF.

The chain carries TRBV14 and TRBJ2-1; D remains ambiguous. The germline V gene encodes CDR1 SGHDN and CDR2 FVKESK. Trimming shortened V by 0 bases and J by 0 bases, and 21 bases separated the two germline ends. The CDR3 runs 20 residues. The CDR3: CASSQDQFGTNPGSYNEQFF. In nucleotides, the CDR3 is TGTGCCAGCAGCCAAGATCAGTTCGGTACCAACCCTGGCTCCTACAATGAGCAGTTCTTC.

The CDR3 sequence is CASSQEERSRPAGTGELFF. In DNA form, the CDR3 reads TGCGCCAGCAGCCAAGAAGAGAGGAGTAGGCCAGCAGGTACCGGGGAGCTGTTTTTT. This chain uses TRBV4-1 with TRBJ2-2; no firm D call. The CDR3 has 19 residues. The V and J ends lost 0 bases and 5 bases respectively, with 22 bases between them. Germline V CDR1 and CDR2: MGHRA, YSYEKL.

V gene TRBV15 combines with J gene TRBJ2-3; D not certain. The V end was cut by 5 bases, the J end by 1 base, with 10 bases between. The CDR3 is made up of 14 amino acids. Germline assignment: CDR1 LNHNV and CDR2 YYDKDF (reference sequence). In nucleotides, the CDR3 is TGTGCCACCAGCCCGAATCTCGGCACAGATACGCAGTATTTT. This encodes CATSPNLGTDTQYF.

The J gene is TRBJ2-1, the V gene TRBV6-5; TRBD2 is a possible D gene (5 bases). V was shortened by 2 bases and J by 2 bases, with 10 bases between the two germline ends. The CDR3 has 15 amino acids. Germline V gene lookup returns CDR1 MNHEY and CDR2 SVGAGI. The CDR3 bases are TGTGCCAGCAGTTACACTCCCGGGACCTACAATGAGCAGTTCTTC. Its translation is CASSYTPGTYNEQFF.

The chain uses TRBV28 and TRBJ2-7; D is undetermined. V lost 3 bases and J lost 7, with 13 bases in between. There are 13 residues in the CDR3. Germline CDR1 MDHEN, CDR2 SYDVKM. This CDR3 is CASSFSRFVEQYF. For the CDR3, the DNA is TGTGCCAGCAGTTTCAGCCGCTTCGTAGAGCAGTACTTC.

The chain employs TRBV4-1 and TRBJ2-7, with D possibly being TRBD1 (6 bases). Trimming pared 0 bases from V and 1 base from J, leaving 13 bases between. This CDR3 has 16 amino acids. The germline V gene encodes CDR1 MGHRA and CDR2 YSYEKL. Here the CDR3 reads CASSQERAGVSYEQYF. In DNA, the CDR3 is TGCGCCAGCAGCCAAGAGAGGGCAGGGGTTTCCTACGAGCAGTACTTC.

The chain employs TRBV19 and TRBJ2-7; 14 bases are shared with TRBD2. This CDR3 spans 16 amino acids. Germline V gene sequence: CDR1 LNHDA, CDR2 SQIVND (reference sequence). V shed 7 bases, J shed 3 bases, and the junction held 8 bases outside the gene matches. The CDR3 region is CASTSTGTSGSYEQYF. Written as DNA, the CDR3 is TGTGCCAGTACCTCAACCGGGACTAGCGGGAGCTACGAGCAGTACTTC.

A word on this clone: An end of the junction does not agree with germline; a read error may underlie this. CDR3 nucleotide sequence: TGCGCCAGCAGCCAAGTCCATAACCCCCTTGCCTTGGACGAGCAGTACTTC. Protein product: CASSQVHNPLALDEQYF. The chain is built from TRBV7-9 and TRBJ2-5; D unclear. The J call may be wrong; the DNA end is better matched by TRBJ2-7. The CDR3 spans 17 residues. Germline-derived CDR1 and CDR2 are SEHNR and FQNEAQ (reference sequence).